The 19 T cell receptor beta chains presented below share a single source sample, sequenced in a study of blood T cell repertoires in COVID-19. Assay used: immunoSEQ multiplex PCR; TCRdb lists only in-frame clones, some missing. The sample lists under 45,000 clones; under 80% were seen once. The sequenced sample consisted of peripheral blood. All receptors derive from a man older than 75 with acute or convalescent COVID-19.

J is TRBJ2-7 and V is TRBV11-2; 7 nucleotides agree with TRBD2. The V gene end was trimmed by 1 base and the J gene end by 5 bases; junction bases not matched to a gene: 5. Per germline, CDR1 SGHAT and CDR2 FQNNGV. CDR3 size: 14 residues. CDR3 nucleotides: TGTGCCAGCAGCTTAGGAGCGGGAACCCACGAGCAGTACTTC. As protein: CASSLGAGTHEQYF. Combining the CDR3 with reference TRBV11-2 and TRBJ2-7 gives the whole variable domain EAGVAQSPRYKIIEKRQSVAFWCNPISGHATLYWYQQILGQGPKLLIQFQNNGVVDDSQLPKDRFSAERLKGVDSTLKIQPAKLEDSAVYLCASSLGAGTHEQYFGPGTRLTVT.

This chain links TRBV14 with TRBJ1-2; 10 bases are a match to TRBD1. The CDR3 sequence is 15 residues long. CDR1 and CDR2 (germline): SGHDN, FVKESK. V was clipped by 1 base and J by 4 bases; unmatched bases: 3. The chain's CDR3 is CASSQGRTGGYGYTF. CDR3 nucleotides: TGTGCCAGCAGCCAAGGTCGGACAGGGGGCTATGGCTACACCTTC.

The V and J genes are TRBV28 and TRBJ2-7, with D possibly being TRBD2 (5 bases). Germline-derived CDR1 and CDR2 are MDHEN and SYDVKM. V dropped 5 bases and J dropped 4 bases, with 9 bases sitting between them. The CDR3 totals 12 residues. The chain's CDR3 is CASSERGYEQYF. In nucleotides, the CDR3 is TGTGCCAGCAGTGAACGGGGTTACGAGCAGTACTTC. The full variable domain, completed using reference TRBV28 and TRBJ2-7, is DVKVTQSSRYLVKRTGEKVFLECVQDMDHENMFWYRQDPGLGLRLIYFSYDVKMKEKGDIPEGYSVSREKKERFSLILESASTNQTSMYLCASSERGYEQYFGPGTRLTVT.

The J gene is TRBJ2-7, the V gene TRBV7-2; 13 positions match TRBD2. V was pared by 4 bases and J by 4 bases, with 7 bases of the junction left unmatched. The CDR3 covers 16 residues. Germline V gene lookup returns CDR1 SGHTA and CDR2 FQGNSA. The DNA for the CDR3 is TGTGCCAGCAGCTACTCGGGACTAGCGGGGTCTTACGAGCAGTACTTC. Amino acid sequence: CASSYSGLAGSYEQYF.

The gene calls are TRBV7-8 and TRBJ2-7; the match to TRBD2 covers 7 bases. Germline CDR1 reads SGHVS; CDR2 reads FQNEAQ. Unmatched junction bases numbered 4, after V lost 9 bases and J lost 2 bases. This CDR3 has 12 residues. The CDR3: CARRELPYEQYF. The CDR3, as DNA: TGTGCCAGGCGGGAGCTTCCCTACGAGCAGTACTTC.

This clone was observed a single time. The genes are TRBV6-5 and TRBJ1-4, with D maybe TRBD1 (6 bases). Germline V CDR1 and CDR2: MNHEY, SVGAGI. CDR3 length: 14 amino acids. V lost 6 bases and J lost 0, with 8 bases in between. DNA of the CDR3: TGTGCCAGCAGGGGGGCTACAACTAATGAAAAACTGTTTTTT. Amino acid sequence: CASRGATTNEKLFF.

This clone has a count of ten or more. This CDR3 reads CASSFAGTGAYGYTF. The CDR3 bases are TGTGCCAGCAGCTTCGCCGGGACAGGGGCGTATGGCTACACCTTC. This chain links TRBV5-4 with TRBJ1-2; 10 positions agree with TRBD1. Germline V gene data show CDR1 as SGHNT and CDR2 as YYREEE (reference sequence). This CDR3 has 15 residues. Losses at the gene ends were 2 bases for V and 5 bases for J; bases not matched to a gene: 6.

The CDR3 DNA follows: TGTGCCGCGGATGGGAAAGGGGATGGCTACACCTTC. Translation: CAADGKGDGYTF. The chain combines TRBV10-3 with TRBJ1-2, with D perhaps TRBD1 (5 bases). Trimming took 11 bases from V and 6 from J, leaving 16 bases between them. The CDR3 is made up of 12 amino acids. Germline lookup yields CDR1 ENHRY and CDR2 SYGVKD.

This chain connects TRBV5-1 to TRBJ2-1, with D maybe TRBD2 (6 bases). Trimming left V 0 bases short and J 0 bases short, with 19 bases between. The germline V gene has CDR1 SGHRS and CDR2 YFSETQ. The CDR3 sequence is 19 residues long. CDR3 residues: CASSLGVGGSRTSYNEQFF. CDR3 bases: TGCGCCAGCAGCTTGGGAGTTGGGGGGTCCCGAACCTCCTACAATGAGCAGTTCTTC.

This sequence joins TRBV9 and TRBJ2-1, with D unresolved. The V gene lost 2 bases and the J gene lost 0 bases, with 6 bases spanning the gap. Germline CDR1 and CDR2: SGDLS and YYNGEE. The CDR3 contains 14 residues. The CDR3 DNA follows: TGTGCCAGCAGCGTTAGAAGCTCCTACAATGAGCAGTTCTTC. Residues: CASSVRSSYNEQFF.

This chain uses TRBV27 with TRBJ2-1; 12 bases agree with TRBD2. The V segment lost 0 bases and the J segment 6 bases; nucleotides outside the gene matches: 9. This CDR3 is built from 18 residues. Germline V gene data show CDR1 as MNHEY and CDR2 as SMNVEV (reference sequence). The CDR3 is CASSLSGLAGGPANEQFF. CDR3 bases: TGTGCCAGCAGTTTATCGGGGCTAGCGGGGGGGCCGGCCAATGAGCAGTTCTTC.

The V gene is TRBV5-4, the J gene TRBJ2-3; 12 bases fit TRBD2. Germline V lookup: CDR1 SGHNT, CDR2 YYREEE (reference sequence). Unmatched junction bases numbered 10, after V lost 3 bases and J lost 8 bases. This CDR3 region has 16 residues. CDR3 sequence reads: CASSSGTSGFGGTQYF. CDR3 coding DNA: TGTGCCAGCAGCTCCGGGACTAGCGGGTTTGGGGGTACGCAGTATTTT.

DNA for the CDR3: TGCGCCAGCAGCTTGACTAGTAGCACAGATACGCAGTATTTT. Encoded protein: CASSLTSSTDTQYF. The genes are TRBV5-1 and TRBJ2-3; tentatively, D is TRBD2 (5 bases). Trimming removed 1 base from V and 0 bases from J, with 6 bases in between. Per the germline V gene, CDR1 is SGHRS and CDR2 is YFSETQ. CDR3 size: 14 residues.

The genes are TRBV25-1 and TRBJ2-5, with D perhaps matching TRBD2 (6 bases). Germline CDR1 reads MGHDK; CDR2 reads SYGVNS. The CDR3 totals 15 residues. The V end was cut by 3 bases, the J end by 0 bases, with 11 bases between. Here the CDR3 reads CASSDAGNYQETQYF. DNA of the CDR3: TGTGCCAGCAGTGATGCGGGAAACTACCAAGAGACCCAGTACTTC.

The chain has TRBV5-4 and TRBJ1-1, with 7 bases aligning to TRBD1. Germline loops: CDR1 SGHNT, CDR2 YYREEE (reference sequence). The CDR3 spans 15 residues. V was pared by 0 bases and J by 0 bases, with 2 bases of the junction left unmatched. The CDR3 is CASSLVTGVNTEAFF. The CDR3 DNA is TGTGCCAGCAGCTTGGTCACAGGGGTGAACACTGAAGCTTTCTTT.

The chain recombines TRBV2 with TRBJ2-3, with 7 bases lining up with TRBD2. CDR3 size: 17 residues. The germline gives CDR1 SNHLY, CDR2 FYNNEI. J was trimmed by 1 base and V by 8 bases; bases with no gene match: 15. This CDR3 is CASWSGKGRSGTDTQYF. The CDR3 DNA sequence: TGTGCCAGCTGGAGCGGGAAAGGCCGAAGTGGCACAGATACGCAGTATTTT.

The count of this clone is one. V usage is TRBV24-1 and J usage is TRBJ2-5; TRBD1 might be the D (5 bases). This CDR3 region has 15 residues. Germline CDR1 is KGHDR and CDR2 is SFDVKD. V lost 0 bases and J lost 5, with 12 bases in between. The CDR3 bases are TGTGCCACCAGTGATTTGCCGTCAGGGCAGGAGACCCAGTACTTC. Translating gives CATSDLPSGQETQYF.

J is TRBJ2-1 and V is TRBV19; TRBD2 is a possible D gene (6 bases). Trimming cost V 4 bases and J 3 bases, with 10 bases left between them. The CDR3 is made up of 14 amino acids. Germline V gene sequence: CDR1 LNHDA, CDR2 SQIVND (reference sequence). The CDR3 loop reads CASSSGNYYNEQFF. In DNA form, the CDR3 reads TGTGCCAGTAGTAGCGGGAACTACTACAATGAGCAGTTCTTC.

Concerning this clone: Other DNA sequences in this sample translate to the same CDR3. The chain carries TRBV3-1 (or the pseudogene TRBV3-2) and TRBJ2-7, with D possibly TRBD2 on 5 matching bases. Germline values: CDR1 LGHDT, CDR2 YNNKEL (reference sequence). V shed 3 bases and J shed 1 base, with 10 bases lying between them. The CDR3 has 14 residues. The CDR3 coding sequence is TGTGCCAGCAGCCAGGGAGAAGGGTCCTACGAGCAGTACTTC. Translated: CASSQGEGSYEQYF.